These T cell receptor beta chains were read from a single sample in a study of beta chain features in type 1 diabetes. Assay: immunoSEQ multiplex PCR; the TCRdb copy retains only in-frame clones and omits some. The repertoire holds 600,000 to 650,000 clones, roughly a sixth seen once, with about 0.087% in the top ten. Sequenced input: naive CD4+ T cells from blood. Every receptor here comes from a man aged 18-30 years in good health. CDR3s leave out the opening cysteine and the closing phenylalanine or tryptophan.

J: TRBJ1-1
V: TRBV7-3
CDR3: ASSRRDRVNTEAF

J: TRBJ1-5
V: TRBV7-2
CDR3: ASSFAPFNQPQH

J: TRBJ2-6
V: TRBV28
CDR3: ASSSTGAGANVLT

J: TRBJ2-1
V: TRBV20-1
CDR3: SPPGGNEQF

J: TRBJ2-7
V: TRBV4-3
CDR3: ASSQAGTSAYEQY

J: TRBJ2-7
V: TRBV6-1
CDR3: ASSDWEYEQY

J: TRBJ2-1
V: TRBV18
CDR3: ASSQGQANEQF

J: TRBJ2-3
V: TRBV29-1
CDR3: SVDSSLGATQY

J: TRBJ2-5
V: TRBV7-2
CDR3: ASSPRGGETQY

J: TRBJ2-5
V: TRBV11-2
CDR3: ASSLGLAGVRTETQY